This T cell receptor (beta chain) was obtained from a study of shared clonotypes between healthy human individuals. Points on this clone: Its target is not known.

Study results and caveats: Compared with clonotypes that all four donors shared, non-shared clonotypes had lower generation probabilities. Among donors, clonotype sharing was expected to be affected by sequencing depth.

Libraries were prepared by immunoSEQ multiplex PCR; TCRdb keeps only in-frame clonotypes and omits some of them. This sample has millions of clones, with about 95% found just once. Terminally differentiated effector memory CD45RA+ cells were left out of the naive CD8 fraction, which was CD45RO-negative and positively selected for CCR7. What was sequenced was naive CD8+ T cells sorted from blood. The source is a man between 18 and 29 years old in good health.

In DNA form, the CDR3 reads TGCAGCGTTGATCCCAGAGGAGCTAGCACAGATACGCAGTATTTT. This encodes CSVDPRGASTDTQYF. The J gene is TRBJ2-3, the V gene TRBV29-1; D remains unclear. The CDR3 spans 15 residues. Germline V CDR1 and CDR2: SQVTM, ANQGSEA. Trimming removed 3 bases at V and 0 bases at J, with 13 bases between.